This T cell receptor beta chain stems from a study of blood T cell repertoires in COVID-19. Sequenced by immunoSEQ multiplex PCR; TCRdb stores in-frame clones only, minus some. The table has about 240,000 clones, around three quarters seen once; the top ten hold about 3%. V was shortened by 2 bases and J by 0 bases, with 19 bases between the two germline ends. Germline V gene data show CDR1 as MNHEY and CDR2 as SMNVEV (reference sequence). The CDR3 spans 18 residues. This clonotype originated in a woman older than 75 with acute or convalescent COVID-19. The chain joins TRBV27 to TRBJ1-1, with a tentative D call TRBD1 (5 bases). The specimen was peripheral blood. The CDR3 DNA is TGTGCCAGCAGTTTAAGGGCATTGAGGACATTCATGAACACTGAAGCTTTCTTT. It specifies CASSLRALRTFMNTEAFF.